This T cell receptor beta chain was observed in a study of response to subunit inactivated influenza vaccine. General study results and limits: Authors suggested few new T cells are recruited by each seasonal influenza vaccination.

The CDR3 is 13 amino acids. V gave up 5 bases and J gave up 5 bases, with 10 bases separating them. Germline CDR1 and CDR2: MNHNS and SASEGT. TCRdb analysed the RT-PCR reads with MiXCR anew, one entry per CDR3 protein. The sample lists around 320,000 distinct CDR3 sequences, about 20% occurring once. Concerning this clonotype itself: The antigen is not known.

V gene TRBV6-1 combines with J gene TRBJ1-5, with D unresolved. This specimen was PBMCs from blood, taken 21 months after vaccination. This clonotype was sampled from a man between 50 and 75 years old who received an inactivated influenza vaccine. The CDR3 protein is CASSPFFHQPQHF. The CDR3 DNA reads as TGTGCCAGCAGTCCCTTTTTTCATCAGCCCCAGCATTTT.